This TCR beta chain was sequenced for a study of blood T cell repertoires in COVID-19. In the study overall: PBMCs, B-cell-depleted T cells, or T cells provided the cDNA or gDNA that made up the material.

The germline V gene has CDR1 SGHAT and CDR2 FQNNGV. V was clipped by 5 bases and J by 1 base; unmatched bases: 12. The length of the CDR3 is 17 residues. Participants reported their clinical history, and cohort assignment relied on those reports. Clones were read by immunoSEQ multiplex PCR, and TCRdb kept only the in-frame ones, dropping some. Altogether 400,000 or so clones are present, nearly 90% being singletons, with the ten largest covering roughly 2%. Sequencing input: PBMCs or T cells enriched from blood (not recorded which). This chain connects TRBV11-2 to TRBJ2-5, with 8 bases that match TRBD2. This TCR came from a woman in her thirties or forties with acute COVID-19. The CDR3 is CASSQNRGGSIQETQYF. The CDR3 bases are TGTGCCAGCAGCCAAAACCGGGGGGGCAGCATCCAAGAGACCCAGTACTTC.